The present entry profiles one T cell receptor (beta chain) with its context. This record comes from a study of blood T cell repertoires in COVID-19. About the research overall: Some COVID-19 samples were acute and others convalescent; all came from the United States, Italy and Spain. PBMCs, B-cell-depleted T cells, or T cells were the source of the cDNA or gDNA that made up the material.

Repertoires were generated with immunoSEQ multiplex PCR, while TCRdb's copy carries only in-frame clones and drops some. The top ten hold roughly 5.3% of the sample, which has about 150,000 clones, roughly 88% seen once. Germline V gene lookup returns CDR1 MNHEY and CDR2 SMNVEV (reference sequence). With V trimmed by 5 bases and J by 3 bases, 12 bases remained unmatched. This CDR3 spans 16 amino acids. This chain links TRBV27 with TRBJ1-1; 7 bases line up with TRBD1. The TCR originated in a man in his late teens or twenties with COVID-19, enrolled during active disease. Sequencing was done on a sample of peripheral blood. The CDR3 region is CASSPPTGMTDTEAFF. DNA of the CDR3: TGTGCCAGCAGTCCTCCGACAGGGATGACAGACACTGAAGCTTTCTTT.